Below, 2 T cell receptor beta chains from the same sample are listed, as sequenced in a study of T cell repertoires in cytomegalovirus infection. Via MiXCR, TCRdb re-called the reads, giving one row per CDR3 protein. The profile shows 270,000 or so distinct CDR3 sequences, about 15% of them singletons. Material for sequencing was CD8+ T cells from PBMCs. Every receptor here comes from a human donor in good health (CMV status not recorded). Some clones in this sample may be carry-over from other donors' samples.

This clonotype showed up just a few times. The chain joins TRBV2 to TRBJ2-3, with 10 bases identical to TRBD2. The CDR3 loop spans 16 amino acids. V was pared by 4 bases and J by 4 bases, with 8 bases of the junction left unmatched. Germline loops: CDR1 SNHLY, CDR2 FYNNEI. The CDR3 spells CASSGPSGGAADTQYF. The CDR3 coding sequence is TGTGCCAGCAGTGGCCCCAGCGGGGGGGCCGCAGATACGCAGTATTTT.

This clonotype appeared a few times. This rearrangement joins TRBV20-1 to TRBJ1-1; 8 nucleotides line up with TRBD1. Germline CDR1 is DFQATT and CDR2 is SNEGSKA (reference sequence). The CDR3 has 13 amino acids. V was pared by 6 bases and J by 5 bases, with 8 bases of the junction left unmatched. This CDR3 reads CSAADRASTEAFF. CDR3 nucleotide sequence: TGCAGTGCGGCGGACAGGGCTTCTACTGAAGCTTTCTTT.